The source of this TCR beta chain is a study of blood T cells in healthy people across ages. Study overall: For every two T cells, template switching captured about one barcoded beta molecule.

The CDR3 length is 18 residues. Overall study findings and caveats: Per million T cells, TCR beta diversity dropped roughly linearly as age increased.

Then a second PCR, running about 6 to 12 cycles, was carried out with a sample-barcoded 5' primer and a J-beta primer mix. TCRdb fed the 5' RACE reads into MiXCR, producing one record per CDR3 protein. In the table there are about 700,000 distinct CDR3 sequences, about 34% of which are singletons. This clonotype occurred a few times. Its specificity is not known. The V call is TRBV21-1, the J call TRBJ1-1. TRBV21-1 has pseudogene status. The receptor was derived from a woman at least 80 years old in good health. Material for sequencing was blood. In DNA, the CDR3 is TGTGCCAGCAGCCCTCACCCCAGGGCCCCGTACGGGAACACTGAAGCTTTCTTT. Its translation is CASSPHPRAPYGNTEAFF.